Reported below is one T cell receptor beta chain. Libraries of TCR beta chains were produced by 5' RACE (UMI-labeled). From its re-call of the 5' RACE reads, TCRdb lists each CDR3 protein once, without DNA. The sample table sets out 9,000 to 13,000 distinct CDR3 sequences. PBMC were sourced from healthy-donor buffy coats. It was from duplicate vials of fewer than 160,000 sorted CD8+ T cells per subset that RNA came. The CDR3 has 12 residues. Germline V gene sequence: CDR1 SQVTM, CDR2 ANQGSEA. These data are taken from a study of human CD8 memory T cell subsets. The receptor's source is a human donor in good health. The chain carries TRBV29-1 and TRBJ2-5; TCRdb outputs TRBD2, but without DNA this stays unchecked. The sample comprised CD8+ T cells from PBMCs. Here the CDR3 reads CSVEQEGETQYF.